What follows is one T cell receptor beta chain and its context. As yet, its antigen is unknown. The germline CDR1 and CDR2 sequences are LNHNV and YYDKDF (reference sequence). V shed 6 bases and J shed 9 bases, with 12 bases lying between them. The CDR3 runs 12 residues. The repertoire was sequenced with immunoSEQ multiplex PCR; TCRdb's copy has only in-frame clones and lacks some. The sample lists about 300,000 clones; around 89% were seen once. These data originate in a study of cytomegalovirus exposure and HLA in healthy donors. Study-wide points: Altogether, around 160 TCR beta chains were recorded as cytomegalovirus-associated.

This TCR was recovered from a woman in her late teens or twenties in good health and CMV-seronegative. The chain employs TRBV15 and TRBJ2-1; unclear D gene. The sequenced sample was PBMCs. CDR3 DNA: TGTGCCACCAGTGCGAAGCCATTTGAGCAGTTCTTC. Amino acids: CATSAKPFEQFF.